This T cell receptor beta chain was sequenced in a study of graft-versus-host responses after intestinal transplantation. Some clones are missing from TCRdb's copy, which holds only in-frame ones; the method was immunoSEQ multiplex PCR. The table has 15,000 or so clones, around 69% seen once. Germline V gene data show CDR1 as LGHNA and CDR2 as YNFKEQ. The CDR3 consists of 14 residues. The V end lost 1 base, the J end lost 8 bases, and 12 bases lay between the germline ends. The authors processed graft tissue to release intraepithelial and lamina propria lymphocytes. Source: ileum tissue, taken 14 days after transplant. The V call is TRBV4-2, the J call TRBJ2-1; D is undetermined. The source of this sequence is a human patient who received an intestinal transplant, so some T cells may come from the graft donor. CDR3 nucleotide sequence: TGTGCCAGCAGCCAAGCCGGGTCCTCCGATGAGCAGTTCTTC. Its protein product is CASSQAGSSDEQFF.